Following are 29 T cell receptor beta chains from one sample sequenced in a study of PD-L1 blockade in urothelial cancer. Data came from immunoSEQ multiplex PCR; TCRdb stores just in-frame clones and leaves some out. Of 45,000 to 55,000 clones listed, about 90% were seen once; the top ten hold around 9.3%. The time point is: peripheral blood 6 weeks after treatment start. This specimen consisted of PBMCs, obtained around atezolizumab (anti-PD-L1) treatment. Receptor source: a man aged 60 to 75 with urothelial cancer.

This clone was detected a few times. The genes are TRBV5-4 and TRBJ1-4, with unresolved D. V was cut by 4 bases and J by 6 bases, with 16 bases left in between. The V gene's germline CDR1 is SGHNT and CDR2 YYREEE (reference sequence). This CDR3 comprises 15 residues. The CDR3 DNA reads TGTGCCAGCAGCGGATCCGGACTAGCCGATGAAAAACTGTTTTTT. Residues: CASSGSGLADEKLFF.

V usage is TRBV5-1 and J usage is TRBJ1-3; no definite D call. CDR1 and CDR2 (germline): SGHRS, YFSETQ. V lost 4 bases and J lost 0, with 11 bases in between. The CDR3 is made up of 15 amino acids. The CDR3 nucleotides read TGCGCCAGCAGCATAGGACTGAACTCTGGAAACACCATATATTTT. Its translation is CASSIGLNSGNTIYF.

This chain links TRBV30 with TRBJ2-7, with 10 bases lining up with TRBD1. V was pared by 5 bases and J by 4 bases, with 5 bases of the junction left unmatched. In germline, CDR1 is GTSNPN, CDR2 SVGIG (reference sequence). This CDR3 is built from 13 residues. The CDR3 sequence: CAWDRGRAYEQYF. The DNA of the CDR3 is TGTGCCTGGGACAGGGGGCGCGCGTACGAGCAGTACTTC.

This rearrangement joins TRBV5-1 to TRBJ2-2, with D possibly being TRBD2 (6 bases). V was shortened by 0 bases and J by 2 bases, with 8 bases between the two germline ends. The CDR3 extends over 15 amino acids. Germline V CDR1 and CDR2: SGHRS, YFSETQ. The CDR3: CASSLGGINTGELFF. Written as DNA, the CDR3 is TGCGCCAGCAGCTTGGGCGGGATAAACACCGGGGAGCTGTTTTTT.

The chain links TRBV6-5 to TRBJ1-1; D remains ambiguous. Per the germline V gene, CDR1 is MNHEY and CDR2 is SVGAGI. The CDR3 is 13 amino acids. V was pared by 0 bases and J by 4 bases, with 6 bases between. This CDR3 is CASSYSGSTEAFF. DNA for the CDR3: TGTGCCAGCAGTTACTCTGGGAGCACTGAAGCTTTCTTT.

The chain couples TRBV6-5 to TRBJ1-1; D might be TRBD1 (6 bases). The CDR3 covers 15 residues. Trimming took off 0 bases at V and 4 bases at J, with 12 bases between the two ends. Germline V CDR1 and CDR2: MNHEY, SVGAGI. The CDR3, as DNA: TGTGCCAGCAGTTACTCGGGGGCCTCTGTCACTGAAGCTTTCTTT. The encoded protein is CASSYSGASVTEAFF.

The chain has TRBV4-2 and TRBJ1-2, with TRBD1 matching over 8 bases. Germline V lookup: CDR1 LGHNA, CDR2 YNFKEQ. This CDR3 has 14 amino acids. Unmatched junction bases numbered 7, after V lost 2 bases and J lost 8 bases. The CDR3 nucleotides read TGTGCCAGCAGCCAACCCGGACAGGGTTGGGGCTACACCTTC. Amino acids: CASSQPGQGWGYTF.

The chain couples TRBV4-3 to TRBJ1-5; D is unclear. V gave up 0 bases and J gave up 0 bases, with 12 bases separating them. CDR3 size: 17 residues. Germline-derived CDR1 and CDR2 are LGHNA and YSLEER. CDR3 sequence (DNA): TGCGCCAGCAGCCAAGATCGGTTTAGACATAGCAATCAGCCCCAGCATTTT. Its protein product is CASSQDRFRHSNQPQHF.

The rearrangement uses TRBV4-1 and TRBJ1-5; the D is unclear. Trimming removed 0 bases from V and 5 bases from J, with 11 bases in between. CDR3 length: 15 amino acids. From germline, CDR1 is MGHRA and CDR2 YSYEKL. CDR3 amino acids: CASSQDLAVYQPQHF. The CDR3 nucleotides are TGCGCCAGCAGCCAAGATTTAGCAGTCTATCAGCCCCAGCATTTT.

This clone was detected only a few times. The chain employs TRBV11-2 and TRBJ2-7; 7 bases match TRBD1. Unmatched junction bases numbered 6, after V lost 1 base and J lost 3 bases. Germline values: CDR1 SGHAT, CDR2 FQNNGV. The CDR3 runs to 15 residues. The DNA for the CDR3 is TGTGCCAGCAGCTTAGCAAGCCAGGGGGTCTACGAGCAGTACTTC. This gives the protein CASSLASQGVYEQYF. Complete variable domain (other parts from reference TRBV11-2 and TRBJ2-7): EAGVAQSPRYKIIEKRQSVAFWCNPISGHATLYWYQQILGQGPKLLIQFQNNGVVDDSQLPKDRFSAERLKGVDSTLKIQPAKLEDSAVYLCASSLASQGVYEQYFGPGTRLTVT.

The chain couples TRBV28 to TRBJ2-7; TRBD1 is a possible D gene (6 bases). CDR3 length equals 14 residues. The germline V gene has CDR1 MDHEN and CDR2 SYDVKM. V dropped 7 bases and J dropped 2 bases, with 15 bases sitting between them. CDR3 sequence reads: CASTLMTGTYEQYF. The CDR3 region has the DNA TGTGCCAGCACCTTAATGACAGGCACCTACGAGCAGTACTTC. Using reference TRBV28 and TRBJ2-7 for the parts outside the CDR3, the full variable domain is DVKVTQSSRYLVKRTGEKVFLECVQDMDHENMFWYRQDPGLGLRLIYFSYDVKMKEKGDIPEGYSVSREKKERFSLILESASTNQTSMYLCASTLMTGTYEQYFGPGTRLTVT.

V and J are TRBV11-3 and TRBJ2-1, with D unclear. V was clipped by 3 bases and J by 10 bases, with 16 bases between them. Germline V gene lookup returns CDR1 SGHNT and CDR2 YENEEA. This CDR3 has 14 residues. CDR3 region: CASSFLVSTGEQFF. CDR3 nucleotide sequence: TGTGCCAGCAGCTTCCTCGTTAGCACCGGAGAGCAGTTCTTC.

The chain uses TRBV27 and TRBJ2-5, with D perhaps matching TRBD1 (6 bases). The V gene lost 0 bases and the J gene lost 5 bases, with 13 bases spanning the gap. Per the germline V gene, CDR1 is MNHEY and CDR2 is SMNVEV (reference sequence). The CDR3 consists of 15 residues. The CDR3 protein is CASSLSGAGTETQYF. The DNA of the CDR3 is TGTGCCAGCAGTTTATCGGGGGCCGGTACGGAGACCCAGTACTTC.

V gene TRBV5-8 combines with J gene TRBJ2-4; possible D gene TRBD1, 5 bases. The length of the CDR3 is 14 residues. The germline V and J ends were trimmed by 4 bases and 5 bases, with 13 bases remaining between them. From germline, CDR1 is SGHTS and CDR2 YDEGEE. CDR3 bases: TGTGCCAGCAGCCAGACAGCACTCGAAAACATTCAGTACTTC. Its translation is CASSQTALENIQYF.

Points on this clone: Other DNA sequences from this sample encode an identical CDR3 as well. This chain uses TRBV9 with TRBJ2-3; weak D call: TRBD1 (6 bases). Germline CDR1 and CDR2: SGDLS and YYNGEE. This CDR3 is built from 14 residues. The germline V and J ends were trimmed by 0 bases and 1 base, with 6 bases remaining between them. The CDR3 sequence: CASSVGTGTDTQYF. CDR3 DNA sequence: TGTGCCAGCAGCGTAGGGACAGGCACAGATACGCAGTATTTT.

V gene TRBV7-2 combines with J gene TRBJ2-3; no clear D. This CDR3 comprises 15 residues. The germline V gene has CDR1 SGHTA and CDR2 FQGNSA. V dropped 2 bases and J dropped 0 bases, with 9 bases sitting between them. This CDR3 reads CASSLQAASTDTQYF. The CDR3 coding sequence is TGTGCCAGCAGCTTACAGGCCGCTAGCACAGATACGCAGTATTTT. The full variable domain, its missing parts supplied by reference TRBV7-2 and TRBJ2-3, is GAGVSQSPSNKVTEKGKDVELRCDPISGHTALYWYRQSLGQGLEFLIYFQGNSAPDKSGLPSDRFSAERTGGSVSTLTIQRTQQEDSAVYLCASSLQAASTDTQYFGPGTRLTVL.

The chain employs TRBV19 and TRBJ1-4; no clear D. V gave up 3 bases and J gave up 3 bases, with 8 bases separating them. Germline assignment: CDR1 LNHDA and CDR2 SQIVND (reference sequence). The CDR3 has 14 residues. The CDR3 sequence is CASSIGSANEKLFF. The CDR3 bases are TGTGCCAGTAGTATTGGTAGTGCTAATGAAAAACTGTTTTTT.

The gene calls are TRBV5-1 and TRBJ2-1, with TRBD1 matching 9 bases. V lost 7 bases and J lost 3; bases outside the gene matches: 11. The germline V gene encodes CDR1 SGHRS and CDR2 YFSETQ. The CDR3 contains 16 residues. CDR3 residues: CASALGGTGFYNEQFF. In DNA, the CDR3 is TGCGCCAGCGCCCTTGGCGGGACAGGGTTCTACAATGAGCAGTTCTTC.

The chain recombines TRBV5-1 with TRBJ1-1; 7 bases fit TRBD1. This CDR3 contains 15 residues. V shed 4 bases, J shed 4 bases, and the junction held 10 bases outside the gene matches. Germline CDR1 SGHRS, CDR2 YFSETQ. The CDR3 reads CASSAHHAGGTEAFF. The CDR3 bases are TGCGCCAGCAGCGCGCATCACGCAGGGGGCACTGAAGCTTTCTTT. The full variable domain, with the rest looked up from reference TRBV5-1 and TRBJ1-1, is KAGVTQTPRYLIKTRGQQVTLSCSPISGHRSVSWYQQTPGQGLQFLFEYFSETQRNKGNFPGRFSGRQFSNSRSEMNVSTLELGDSALYLCASSAHHAGGTEAFFGQGTRLTVV.

The chain carries TRBV9 and TRBJ2-7; TRBD1 matches 9 bases. The V gene's germline CDR1 is SGDLS and CDR2 YYNGEE. The V segment lost 0 bases and the J segment 3 bases; nucleotides outside the gene matches: 4. The CDR3 covers 15 residues. The CDR3 is CASSVGGTGFYEQYF. The CDR3 coding sequence is TGTGCCAGCAGCGTAGGCGGGACAGGGTTCTACGAGCAGTACTTC.

Turning to this clone: This sample also contains other DNA sequences that code for the same CDR3. The chain combines TRBV7-9 with TRBJ2-7; 8 bases align to TRBD1. Germline V gene data show CDR1 as SEHNR and CDR2 as FQNEAQ (reference sequence). This CDR3 has 13 amino acids. The J segment lost 5 bases and the V segment lost 3 bases, leaving 3 bases of the junction unmatched. The CDR3 reads CASSLTGAHEQYF. CDR3 nucleotides: TGTGCCAGCAGCTTGACAGGGGCCCACGAGCAGTACTTC.

The chain couples TRBV5-8 to TRBJ2-7, with TRBD1 identical over 9 bases. The V and J ends lost 0 bases and 2 bases, in that order; junction bases with no gene match: 3. The CDR3 consists of 15 residues. Germline V CDR1 and CDR2: SGHTS, YDEGEE. As DNA, the CDR3 is TGTGCCAGCAGCTTGGGGGGACAGGGTGCCTACGAGCAGTACTTC. Translation gives CASSLGGQGAYEQYF.

The chain links TRBV9 to TRBJ2-7; 9 positions match TRBD2. Germline lookup yields CDR1 SGDLS and CDR2 YYNGEE. J gave up 3 bases and V 1 base, and 5 bases lay outside the gene matches. This CDR3 contains 15 residues. This CDR3 is CASSVSAGGYYEQYF. The CDR3 nucleotides read TGTGCCAGCAGCGTATCAGCGGGGGGATACTACGAGCAGTACTTC. The whole variable domain, filled in from reference TRBV9 and TRBJ2-7, reads DSGVTQTPKHLITATGQRVTLRCSPRSGDLSVYWYQQSLDQGLQFLIQYYNGEERAKGNILERFSAQQFPDLHSELNLSSLELGDSALYFCASSVSAGGYYEQYFGPGTRLTVT.

The chain has TRBV5-1 and TRBJ2-5; D may be TRBD2 (6 bases). The J call could be wrong; TRBJ2-7 is a better fit for the DNA end. CDR3 size: 15 residues. CDR1 is SGHRS, CDR2 YFSETQ, per germline. The CDR3 sequence is CASSPAGTRSYEQYF. The CDR3 nucleotides read TGCGCCAGCAGCCCTGCCGGGACTCGCTCCTACGAGCAGTACTTC.

This clone was observed a single time. The rearrangement uses TRBV11-2 and TRBJ2-2, with 10 bases identical to TRBD2. The CDR3 has 15 residues. V trimming: 3 bases; J trimming: 5 bases; junction bases outside the gene matches: 3. Germline V CDR1 and CDR2: SGHAT, FQNNGV. The CDR3, as DNA: TGTGCCAGCAGCTTTGAGCGGGGGGGAACCGGGGAGCTGTTTTTT. Encoded protein: CASSFERGGTGELFF.

This clone has just one count. The rearrangement links TRBV19 to TRBJ1-6; TRBD1 aligns across 9 bases. Trimming removed 10 bases from V and 3 bases from J; junction bases left unmatched: 13. This CDR3 has 17 residues. From germline, CDR1 is LNHDA and CDR2 SQIVND (reference sequence). The CDR3, as DNA: TGTGCCACTAGGGCACCGGGACAGGGAGTCTATAATTCACCCCTCCACTTT. Its translation: CATRAPGQGVYNSPLHF.

The V and J genes are TRBV30 and TRBJ1-2; TRBD1 matches 7 bases. Trimming cost V 8 bases and J 0 bases; bases outside gene matches: 18. Germline-derived CDR1 and CDR2 are GTSNPN and SVGIG (reference sequence). The CDR3 runs 17 residues. In DNA form, the CDR3 reads TGTGCCCTCGAAACGAACCGACAGGGCTGGGCTAACTATGGCTACACCTTC. Protein product: CALETNRQGWANYGYTF.

DNA for the CDR3: TGCGCCAGCAGCCAAGAATTGTCAACGCGCGTCGTCGTGGCTGGAAACACCATATATTTT. Its protein product is CASSQELSTRVVVAGNTIYF. The chain has TRBV4-1 and TRBJ1-3, with D uncertain. V lost 0 bases, J lost 2 bases, and 23 bases lay in between. Germline-derived CDR1 and CDR2 are MGHRA and YSYEKL. CDR3 length: 20 residues.

There are a few counts of this clone. The V gene is TRBV7-2, the J gene TRBJ1-6; D perhaps matches TRBD1 (5 bases). This CDR3 has 15 amino acids. Looked up from germline, CDR1 is SGHTA and CDR2 is FQGNSA. V gave up 1 base and J gave up 5 bases, with 9 bases separating them. The DNA of the CDR3 is TGTGCCAGCAGCTTAGTTCGGGGGAATAATTCACCCCTCCACTTT. Encoded protein: CASSLVRGNNSPLHF.